Reported below is one T cell receptor (beta chain). TCRdb's copy holds only in-frame clones and misses some; the assay was immunoSEQ multiplex PCR. The table lists under 450,000 clones, approximately 90% of them singletons. These data belong to a study of control samples from healthy donors and cancer patients. V was cut by 1 base and J by 0 bases, with 8 bases left in between. The CDR3 is made up of 15 amino acids. CDR1 is SEHNR and CDR2 is FQNEAQ in the germline V gene (reference sequence). The clonotype was recovered from a man aged 35 to 55 with head and neck cancer. Sequenced sample: PBMCs. The V gene is TRBV7-9, the J gene TRBJ2-3; a possible D gene is TRBD2 (6 bases). DNA of the CDR3: TGTGCCAGCAGCTTAGGCGGGGCTAGCACAGATACGCAGTATTTT. The encoded protein is CASSLGGASTDTQYF.